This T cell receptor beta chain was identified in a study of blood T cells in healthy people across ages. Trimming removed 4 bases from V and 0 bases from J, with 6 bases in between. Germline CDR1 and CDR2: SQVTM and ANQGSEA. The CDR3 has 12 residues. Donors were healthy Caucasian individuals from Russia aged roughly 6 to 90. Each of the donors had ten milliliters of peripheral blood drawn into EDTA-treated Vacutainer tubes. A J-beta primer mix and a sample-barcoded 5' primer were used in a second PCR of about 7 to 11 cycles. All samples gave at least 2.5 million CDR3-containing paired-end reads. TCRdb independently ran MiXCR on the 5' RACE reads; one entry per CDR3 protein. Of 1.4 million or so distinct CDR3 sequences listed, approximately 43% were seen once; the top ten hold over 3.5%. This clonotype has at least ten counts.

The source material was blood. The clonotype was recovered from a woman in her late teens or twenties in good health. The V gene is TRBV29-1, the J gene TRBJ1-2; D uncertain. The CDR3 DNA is TGCAGCGTTGTACAGACTAACTATGGCTACACCTTC. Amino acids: CSVVQTNYGYTF.